The 26 T cell receptor beta chains given below trace back to one sample, sequenced in a study of cytomegalovirus exposure and HLA in healthy donors. It was with 60 Vbeta and 13 Jbeta primers that the PCR ran. The data were produced by immunoSEQ multiplex PCR, yet TCRdb's version contains in-frame clones alone and is incomplete. In all, the sample yields about 79,000 clones. Input material: PBMCs. The receptors were gathered from a man aged 25-45 years in good health and CMV-seronegative.

The chain couples TRBV19 to TRBJ1-1; D uncertain. The ends were cut back, 9 bases at V and 3 bases at J, with 17 bases in the middle. The CDR3 has 14 residues. Germline V lookup: CDR1 LNHDA, CDR2 SQIVND (reference sequence). CDR3 nucleotide sequence: TGTGCCAGCCAGTATGGACTGAAGGACACTGAAGCTTTCTTT. Its protein product is CASQYGLKDTEAFF.

The genes are TRBV14 and TRBJ2-2; no reliable D call. CDR1 and CDR2 (germline): SGHDN, FVKESK. V lost 0 bases and J lost 4, with 3 bases in between. The CDR3 covers 13 residues. DNA of the CDR3: TGTGCCAGCAGCCAAGATCGCACCGGGGAGCTGTTTTTT. Translating it yields CASSQDRTGELFF.

V gene TRBV27 combines with J gene TRBJ2-7; 8 bases align to TRBD1. Germline V gives CDR1 MNHEY, CDR2 SMNVEV (reference sequence). V was pared by 8 bases and J by 3 bases, with 6 bases of the junction left unmatched. CDR3 length: 13 residues. CDR3 sequence: CASALDRGYEQYF. As DNA, the CDR3 is TGTGCCAGCGCATTAGACAGGGGCTACGAGCAGTACTTC.

The chain is built from TRBV27 and TRBJ1-1; D gene uncertain. The CDR3 is 15 residues long. Trimming removed 2 bases at V and 0 bases at J, with 10 bases between. The germline V gene has CDR1 MNHEY and CDR2 SMNVEV (reference sequence). This chain's CDR3 is CASSLNRGLNTEAFF. The CDR3 DNA sequence: TGTGCCAGCAGTTTAAATCGGGGATTGAACACTGAAGCTTTCTTT.

The V call is TRBV10-3, the J call TRBJ1-2, with D possibly matching TRBD1 (5 bases). V was clipped by 3 bases and J by 5 bases, with 7 bases between them. Germline loops: CDR1 ENHRY, CDR2 SYGVKD. The CDR3 covers 12 residues. The CDR3 region has the DNA TGTGCCATCAGTGAACAGGCGTATGGCTACACCTTC. Amino acids: CAISEQAYGYTF.

This rearrangement joins TRBV6-1 to TRBJ1-2; D gene ambiguous. The CDR3 is 13 amino acids. The germline V gene has CDR1 MNHNS and CDR2 SASEGT. Trimming took 10 bases from V and 8 from J, leaving 20 bases between them. The CDR3 loop is CATLFRPVRGYTF. The CDR3 nucleotides read TGTGCCACCTTATTTCGACCTGTGAGGGGCTACACCTTC.

The chain has TRBV19 and TRBJ1-3; 7 bases align to TRBD1. CDR3 length: 14 residues. Germline V CDR1 and CDR2: LNHDA, SQIVND (reference sequence). Trimming at V came to 8 bases and at J to 3 bases, leaving 7 bases not matched to a gene. The CDR3 is CASGGRGFGNTIYF. For the CDR3, the DNA is TGTGCCAGTGGGGGCAGGGGGTTTGGAAACACCATATATTTT.

The rearrangement uses TRBV7-8 and TRBJ1-1; D is uncertain. The length of the CDR3 is 16 residues. CDR1 and CDR2 from the germline V gene are SGHVS and FQNEAQ. The V end was cut by 5 bases, the J end by 0 bases, with 16 bases between. The CDR3 region has the DNA TGTGCCAGCAGCCCCCGATACGGCGGGATGAACACTGAAGCTTTCTTT. Its protein product is CASSPRYGGMNTEAFF.

This rearrangement joins TRBV7-9 to TRBJ1-3, with 7 bases identical to TRBD1. Germline assignment: CDR1 SEHNR and CDR2 FQNEAQ (reference sequence). The CDR3 is 14 residues long. The V gene end was trimmed by 5 bases and the J gene end by 5 bases; junction bases not matched to a gene: 6. CDR3 nucleotide sequence: TGTGCCAGCAGCCCCGGGACAGATAGAAACACCATATATTTT. Translated: CASSPGTDRNTIYF.

The gene calls are TRBV7-2 and TRBJ2-5; TRBD1 agrees at 11 bases. J was trimmed by 4 bases and V by 5 bases; bases with no gene match: 6. The CDR3 extends over 15 amino acids. Germline V lookup: CDR1 SGHTA, CDR2 FQGNSA. CDR3 protein: CASSVDRGRVETQYF. CDR3 nucleotides: TGTGCCAGCAGCGTGGACAGGGGGCGCGTAGAGACCCAGTACTTC.

The chain recombines TRBV18 with TRBJ1-4, with D uncertain. The CDR3 totals 15 residues. Deletions cut 2 bases from V and 7 bases from J, with 14 bases between. Germline V gene sequence: CDR1 KGHSH, CDR2 LQKENI. CDR3 residues: CASSPAGVRSEKLFF. CDR3 DNA sequence: TGTGCCAGCTCACCAGCCGGGGTTCGAAGTGAAAAACTGTTTTTT.

As regards this clone: The junction departs from germline at one end; a sequencing error may be responsible. The gene calls are TRBV18 and TRBJ1-1, with D maybe TRBD1 (5 bases). The CDR3 extends over 14 amino acids. Germline V gene data show CDR1 as KGHSH and CDR2 as LQKENI. The CDR3 DNA is TGTGCCAGCTCACCCGGGACTTGGAACGCTGAAGCTTTCTTT. Amino acid sequence: CASSPGTWNAEAFF.

The rearrangement uses TRBV27 and TRBJ2-1, with a weak D call TRBD2 (6 bases). Trimming cost V 0 bases and J 0 bases, with 6 bases left between them. The CDR3 contains 15 residues. CDR1 is MNHEY, CDR2 SMNVEV, per germline (reference sequence). The CDR3 loop reads CASSLSRGSYNEQFF. The DNA for the CDR3 is TGTGCCAGCAGTTTATCGCGGGGCTCCTACAATGAGCAGTTCTTC.

J is TRBJ2-3 and V is TRBV11-1; 9 bases map to TRBD2. V lost 0 bases, J lost 7 bases, and 8 bases stayed unmatched. The CDR3 covers 16 residues. Germline V CDR1 and CDR2: SGHAT, FQDESV (reference sequence). The CDR3 bases are TGTGCCAGCAGCTTAGCGGAGTCTAGCGGGACCAATACGCAGTATTTT. Amino acids: CASSLAESSGTNTQYF.

The chain couples TRBV7-2 to TRBJ2-7; D remains ambiguous. CDR1 is SGHTA and CDR2 is FQGNSA in the germline V gene. The germline V and J ends were trimmed by 5 bases and 4 bases, with 6 bases remaining between them. CDR3 length equals 11 residues. The CDR3 sequence: CASSTNYEQYF. CDR3 DNA sequence: TGTGCCAGCAGCACTAATTACGAGCAGTACTTC.

The chain carries TRBV6-5 and TRBJ2-1; possible D gene TRBD1, 6 bases. The CDR3 contains 16 residues. The V and J ends lost 3 bases and 2 bases respectively, with 14 bases between them. Germline loops: CDR1 MNHEY, CDR2 SVGAGI. The CDR3 protein is CASSYSVTGTYNEQFF. CDR3 coding DNA: TGTGCCAGCAGTTATTCCGTGACAGGCACCTACAATGAGCAGTTCTTC.

V and J are TRBV11-1 and TRBJ1-1; no definite D call. The V gene lost 3 bases and the J gene lost 3 bases, with 8 bases spanning the gap. The CDR3 runs to 13 residues. The germline V gene encodes CDR1 SGHAT and CDR2 FQDESV (reference sequence). The CDR3 is CASSLTKDTEAFF. For the CDR3, the DNA is TGTGCCAGCAGCTTGACAAAGGACACTGAAGCTTTCTTT.

The V call is TRBV19, the J call TRBJ2-3; TRBD2 matches 11 bases. J was trimmed by 5 bases and V by 4 bases; bases with no gene match: 17. The V gene's germline CDR1 is LNHDA and CDR2 SQIVND (reference sequence). The CDR3 has 19 residues. The CDR3 DNA reads TGTGCCAGTAGTACCCACACCCCCGAACTAGCGGGGGCGGGAGATACGCAGTATTTT. Protein product: CASSTHTPELAGAGDTQYF.

The chain is built from TRBV18 and TRBJ1-2; perhaps TRBD1 as D (5 bases). Germline CDR1 KGHSH, CDR2 LQKENI. Trimming pared 5 bases from V and 8 bases from J, leaving 24 bases between. The CDR3 consists of 16 residues. CDR3 DNA: TGTGCCAGCTCAACCATGCTGGGGGGTTTGATCAACGGCTACACCTTC. Translating it yields CASSTMLGGLINGYTF. Using reference TRBV18 and TRBJ1-2 for the parts outside the CDR3, the full variable domain is NAGVMQNPRHLVRRRGQEARLRCSPMKGHSHVYWYRQLPEEGLKFMVYLQKENIIDESGMPKERFSAEFPKEGPSILRIQQVVRGDSAAYFCASSTMLGGLINGYTFGSGTRLTVV.

V usage is TRBV18 and J usage is TRBJ2-5; TRBD1 aligns across 7 bases. The CDR3 spans 15 residues. V lost 3 bases, J lost 2 bases, and 6 bases stayed unmatched. Germline values: CDR1 KGHSH, CDR2 LQKENI. The CDR3 sequence is CASSPRQGNQETQYF. The CDR3 nucleotides read TGTGCCAGCTCACCTCGACAGGGAAATCAAGAGACCCAGTACTTC.

DNA for the CDR3: TGTGCCAGCAGTCGCCCAGGGGCAGGGGGCGCAGATACGCAGTATTTT. Translating it yields CASSRPGAGGADTQYF. This chain connects TRBV7-9 to TRBJ2-3, with 8 bases lining up with TRBD1. Unmatched junction bases numbered 12, after V lost 6 bases and J lost 4 bases. There are 16 residues in the CDR3. CDR1 and CDR2 from the germline V gene are SEHNR and FQNEAQ (reference sequence).

V usage is TRBV5-4 and J usage is TRBJ2-7; 11 positions agree with TRBD2. There are 14 residues in the CDR3. V lost 4 bases and J lost 3; bases outside the gene matches: 3. Germline loops: CDR1 SGHNT, CDR2 YYREEE (reference sequence). CDR3 sequence: CASSTGTSGYEQYF. CDR3 in DNA: TGTGCCAGCAGCACCGGGACTAGCGGCTACGAGCAGTACTTC.

V is TRBV5-4 and J is TRBJ2-5, with 9 bases fitting TRBD2. The J segment lost 4 bases and the V segment lost 4 bases, leaving 8 bases of the junction unmatched. The CDR3 is made up of 15 amino acids. The V gene's germline CDR1 is SGHNT and CDR2 YYREEE (reference sequence). Here the CDR3 reads CASSGRTSALETQYF. The CDR3 DNA follows: TGTGCCAGCAGCGGCCGGACTAGCGCGTTAGAGACCCAGTACTTC.

CDR3 amino acids: CASSPLAGGINEQYF. As DNA, the CDR3 is TGTGCCAGCTCACCCTTAGCGGGGGGTATCAACGAGCAGTACTTC. The rearrangement uses TRBV18 and TRBJ2-7, with 10 bases matching TRBD2. J gave up 5 bases and V 3 bases, and 7 bases lay outside the gene matches. Per germline, CDR1 KGHSH and CDR2 LQKENI. The CDR3 consists of 15 residues. The variable domain in full, completed from reference TRBV18 and TRBJ2-7, reads NAGVMQNPRHLVRRRGQEARLRCSPMKGHSHVYWYRQLPEEGLKFMVYLQKENIIDESGMPKERFSAEFPKEGPSILRIQQVVRGDSAAYFCASSPLAGGINEQYFGPGTRLTVT.

V is TRBV18 and J is TRBJ2-7; D remains ambiguous. The germline V gene has CDR1 KGHSH and CDR2 LQKENI. V was cut by 3 bases and J by 4 bases, with 16 bases left in between. The CDR3 spans 15 residues. CDR3 nucleotides: TGTGCCAGCTCACCTCAACGAGAGTGGTCGTACGAGCAGTACTTC. Its protein is CASSPQREWSYEQYF.

The chain has TRBV5-6 and TRBJ2-3; TRBD1 matches 9 bases. The CDR3 sequence is 14 residues long. Germline values: CDR1 SGHDT, CDR2 YYEEEE. V was clipped by 4 bases and J by 4 bases; unmatched bases: 4. The CDR3 DNA reads TGTGCCAGCAGCCTCGGGACAGGGCCAGATACGCAGTATTTT. This encodes CASSLGTGPDTQYF.